The 9 T cell receptor beta chains below were found in one sample sequenced in a study of shared clonotypes between healthy human individuals. The assay was immunoSEQ multiplex PCR, and TCRdb's table has in-frame clones only and misses some. Of over 950,000 clones in the sample, 70% to 85% were seen once. Sequenced sample: memory CD4+ T cells from PBMCs. Subset denoted: CD45RA-negative fraction. Every receptor here comes from a man aged 18 to 30 in good health. Some clones in this sample may be carry-over from other donors' samples.

The chain is built from TRBV19 and TRBJ2-4; D remains ambiguous. CDR1 is LNHDA and CDR2 is SQIVND in the germline V gene (reference sequence). The V end lost 4 bases, the J end lost 16 bases, and 17 bases lay between the germline ends. This CDR3 contains 12 residues. The DNA of the CDR3 is TGTGCCAGTAGTAATGACCGTTATACTACATACTTC. It encodes CASSNDRYTTYF.

This sequence joins TRBV6-5 and TRBJ1-1; TRBD1 is a possible D gene (5 bases). This CDR3 is 13 amino acids long. The V end lost 2 bases, the J end lost 5 bases, and 9 bases lay between the germline ends. Germline CDR1 and CDR2: MNHEY and SVGAGI. The CDR3 coding sequence is TGTGCCAGCAGTTACGAAGGGGAAACTGAAGCTTTCTTT. Translation: CASSYEGETEAFF.

The chain couples TRBV7-2 to TRBJ2-3; 9 bases agree with TRBD2. The ends lost 1 base at V and 3 bases at J; junction bases unmatched: 2. Germline CDR1 and CDR2: SGHTA and FQGNSA. The CDR3 is 15 amino acids. The CDR3 DNA follows: TGTGCCAGCAGCTTAGGTAGCGGGAGAACAGATACGCAGTATTTT. Protein product: CASSLGSGRTDTQYF.

The chain recombines TRBV19 with TRBJ2-3, with 8 bases aligning to TRBD1. The CDR3 extends over 16 amino acids. V gave up 5 bases and J gave up 2 bases; unmatched junction bases: 9. Germline V lookup: CDR1 LNHDA, CDR2 SQIVND (reference sequence). The CDR3 loop reads CASSEWTGSHTDTQYF. CDR3 DNA: TGTGCCAGTAGTGAGTGGACAGGGTCCCACACAGATACGCAGTATTTT.

V is TRBV10-2 and J is TRBJ2-1; a possible D gene is TRBD1 (6 bases). Germline CDR1 reads WSHSY; CDR2 reads SAAADI. Between the trimmed V and J ends, which lost 4 bases and 1 base, there was a span of 14 bases. The CDR3 consists of 16 residues. The CDR3 spells CASSVEYRVSYNEQFF. The CDR3 bases are TGCGCCAGCAGTGTCGAATACAGGGTTTCCTACAATGAGCAGTTCTTC.

The chain has TRBV5-1 and TRBJ1-1, with D unresolved. Trimming took 1 base from V and 1 from J, leaving 8 bases between them. Per the germline V gene, CDR1 is SGHRS and CDR2 is YFSETQ. The CDR3 consists of 14 residues. In DNA form, the CDR3 reads TGCGCCAGCAGCTTGAGAAACGAGAACACTGAAGCTTTCTTT. Translating it yields CASSLRNENTEAFF.

For this clone: Since a much larger clone is just one base distant, this may be a read error. The same CDR3 is also encoded by other DNA sequences in this sample. The rearrangement links TRBV4-2 to TRBJ1-5, with D hard to call. V lost 0 bases, J lost 7 bases, and 4 bases lay in between. CDR1 LGHNA and CDR2 YNFKEQ come from the germline V gene. This CDR3 region has 12 residues. CDR3 in DNA: TGTGCCAGCAGCCAAGACGGCCAGCCCCAGCATTTT. It translates to CASSQDGQPQHF.

This chain uses TRBV7-2 with TRBJ2-4; possibly TRBD1 or TRBD2 for D (6 bases each). The V end lost 1 base, the J end lost 4 bases, and 11 bases lay between the germline ends. Germline V gene sequence: CDR1 SGHTA, CDR2 FQGNSA. The CDR3 totals 15 residues. The CDR3 loop reads CASSLVPGAKNIQYF. The CDR3 DNA sequence: TGTGCCAGCAGCTTAGTTCCGGGGGCGAAAAACATTCAGTACTTC.

This clone came up once. J is TRBJ2-5 and V is TRBV4-1, with 9 positions matching TRBD2. With 3 bases clipped from V and 4 bases from J, the junction kept 6 bases outside the gene matches. The CDR3 runs 15 residues. Germline V gene lookup returns CDR1 MGHRA and CDR2 YSYEKL. In DNA, the CDR3 is TGCGCCAGCAGCCAGAGCGGGAGGTGGGGAGAGACCCAGTACTTC. The encoded protein is CASSQSGRWGETQYF.